This entry lists 2 T cell receptor beta chains sequenced from one sample in a study of beta chain features in type 1 diabetes. Expressed TCRB transcripts were sequenced after all isolated RNA was converted to cDNA. The protocol was immunoSEQ multiplex PCR, while the TCRdb copy is restricted to in-frame clones and leaves out a portion. The sample lists 250,000 to 350,000 clones; approximately 15% were seen once. Sequenced: central memory CD4+ T cells from blood. The receptors shown here come from a man younger than 45 in good health.

The chain has TRBV5-4 and TRBJ1-1; the D is unclear. Germline-derived CDR1 and CDR2 are SGHNT and YYREEE (reference sequence). The V gene lost 0 bases and the J gene lost 0 bases, with 9 bases spanning the gap. The CDR3 has 15 residues. The CDR3 DNA is TGTGCCAGCAGCTTGGGGGGAGGAATGAACACTGAAGCTTTCTTT. As protein: CASSLGGGMNTEAFF.

The CDR3 protein is CASSQAQTSGNTIYF. CDR3 nucleotide sequence: TGTGCCAGCAGCCAAGCCCAGACCTCTGGAAACACCATATATTTT. V usage is TRBV14 and J usage is TRBJ1-3; D uncertain. The V and J ends lost 1 base and 0 bases respectively, with 7 bases between them. This CDR3 spans 15 amino acids. The germline V gene has CDR1 SGHDN and CDR2 FVKESK.